These T cell receptor beta chains were read from a single sample in a study of HIV-infected patients and healthy controls. TCRdb used MiXCR to reprocess the 5' RACE reads, holding one entry per CDR3 protein. The sample includes about 64,000 distinct CDR3 sequences, 15% to 20% of them seen just once. Sequenced sample: CD4+ T cells from blood. The receptors were sampled from a human donor in good health. Each CDR3 is given with its conserved first and last residue. The order of the fields is D gene, V gene, J gene, clone size, CDR3 DNA, CDR3 protein. D genes are given only for firm matches. Some rows have no size entry. The others give once, few or many, or a class for an expanded clone.

TRBD1,TRBV6-1,TRBJ2-7,many,TGTGCCAGCAGTGCCCGGGACAGGGACAACGAGCAGTACTTC,CASSARDRDNEQYF
NA,TRBV20-1,TRBJ2-3,NA,TGCAGTGCCTCGGCCCCCCGTCTGGGGGGAGATACGCAGTATTTT,CSASAPRLGGDTQYF
NA,TRBV19,TRBJ1-1,NA,TGTGCCAGCCGCCGGGGGACGACTGAAGCTTTCTTT,CASRRGTTEAFF
NA,TRBV11-2,TRBJ2-3,many,TGTGCCAGCAGCCCCAGACTAGAGGCAGATACGCAGTATTTT,CASSPRLEADTQYF
NA,TRBV12-3/TRBV12-4,TRBJ2-1,NA,TGTGCCAGCAGTCCGCGGGCGACCTACAATGAGCAGTTCTTC,CASSPRATYNEQFF
NA,TRBV7-9,TRBJ2-3,NA,TGTGCCAGCAGCTTTGCGAGCACAGATACGCAGTATTTT,CASSFASTDTQYF
NA,TRBV2,TRBJ2-3,few,TGTGCCAGCTACACCAATACGCAGTATTTT,CASYTNTQYF
NA,TRBV29-1,TRBJ1-1,many,TGCAGCGTTGAAGTTGTGGGACTGAACACTGAAGCTTTCTTT,CSVEVVGLNTEAFF
TRBD2,TRBV4-2,TRBJ2-7,NA,TGTGCCAGCAGCCAAGGCCTAGCGGGGCGAAACGAGCAGTACTTC,CASSQGLAGRNEQYF
NA,TRBV3-1,TRBJ1-4,many,TGTGCCAGCAGCCAAGATCGCGAAAAACTGTTTTTT,CASSQDREKLFF
NA,TRBV20-1,TRBJ2-3,NA,TGCAGTGCTAGAGATGACGCTCTCCAAACAGATACGCAGTATTTT,CSARDDALQTDTQYF
NA,TRBV7-9,TRBJ1-1,few,TGTGCCAGCAGCTTAAGTAACACTGAAGCTTTCTTT,CASSLSNTEAFF
NA,TRBV29-1,TRBJ2-1,many,TGCAGCGTTTACCACAGGTGGACTGAGCAGTTCTTC,CSVYHRWTEQFF
TRBD2,TRBV2,TRBJ2-1,few,TGTGCCAGCAGTGAACGAGCGGGAGTCCAGTTCTTC,CASSERAGVQFF
TRBD1,TRBV9,TRBJ2-3,few,TGTGCCAGCAGCGAGGGGGCCCGGGGTGATACGCAGTATTTT,CASSEGARGDTQYF
NA,TRBV7-2,TRBJ2-3,NA,TGTGCCAGCAGCTCCGACGGGGGTCAGTCAGATACGCAGTATTTT,CASSSDGGQSDTQYF
TRBD1,TRBV7-3,TRBJ2-6,many,TGTGCCAGCAGCTTACGTTCTACAGGGGATGGGGCCAACGTCCTGACTTTC,CASSLRSTGDGANVLTF
NA,TRBV13,TRBJ2-3,many,TGTGCCAGCAGCTCCTCGCGGCGGACTTCTAGCACAGATACGCAGTATTTT,CASSSSRRTSSTDTQYF
NA,TRBV6-2/TRBV6-3,TRBJ1-1,many,TGTGCCAGCAGTTATTATACATTTGCTGAAGCTTTCTTT,CASSYYTFAEAFF
TRBD1,TRBV30,TRBJ2-7,NA,TGTGCCTGGAACCGGGACAGCAACAGGGACGAGCAGTACTTC,CAWNRDSNRDEQYF
NA,TRBV12-3/TRBV12-4,TRBJ2-5,NA,TGTGCCAGCAGTTCCCGAGGGTTGGCCCAAGAGACCCAGTACTTC,CASSSRGLAQETQYF
NA,TRBV20-1,TRBJ2-3,many,TGCAGTGCTAGAGATCCCAATGCAGATACGCAGTATTTT,CSARDPNADTQYF
TRBD2,TRBV18,TRBJ2-3,many,TGTGCCAGCTCAACTAGCGGGGTTACAGATACGCAGTATTTT,CASSTSGVTDTQYF
NA,TRBV7-9,TRBJ1-1,many,TGTGCCAGCAGCTTAGGGGAGGTCTCTGAAGCTTTCTTT,CASSLGEVSEAFF
TRBD2,TRBV4-2,TRBJ2-2,many,TGTGCCAGCAGCCAAGCTCTAGCGGGAGCGGACACCGGGGAGCTGTTTTTT,CASSQALAGADTGELFF
NA,TRBV7-3,TRBJ2-2,many,TGTGCCAGCAGCAAAACAGGGAGCACCGGGGAGCTGTTTTTT,CASSKTGSTGELFF
NA,TRBV29-1,TRBJ1-1,NA,TGCAGCGTTGTTTTTACGGTCACTGAAGCTTTCTTT,CSVVFTVTEAFF
NA,TRBV28,TRBJ1-3,many,TGTGCCAGCAGCGCAGGGGACGGAAACACCATATATTTT,CASSAGDGNTIYF
TRBD2,TRBV5-1,TRBJ2-7,many,TGCGCCAGCAGCAAACTCAGCGGGGGGTACGAGCAGTACTTC,CASSKLSGGYEQYF
NA,TRBV20-1,TRBJ1-5,NA,TGCAGTGCTAGCTCCCCGGACGGGAAATATAGCAATCAGCCCCAGCATTTT,CSASSPDGKYSNQPQHF
NA,TRBV24-1,TRBJ2-1,NA,TGTGCCACCAGTGATTCAGCTAGCAGCTCCTACAATGAGCAGTTCTTC,CATSDSASSSYNEQFF
NA,TRBV2,TRBJ2-7,many,TGTGCCAGCCTAGGGTCGTTGTACGAGCAGTACTTC,CASLGSLYEQYF
NA,TRBV10-3,TRBJ1-5,many,TGTGCCACCGGGACGGATTTAAATCAGCCCCAGCATTTT,CATGTDLNQPQHF
TRBD1,TRBV5-1,TRBJ2-2,NA,TGCGCCAGCAGTCCTGACAGGGGGCCTACCGGGGAGCTGTTTTTT,CASSPDRGPTGELFF
TRBD1,TRBV15,TRBJ1-1,many,TGTGCCACCAGCAGAGGAGGACAGGTGTCTACTGAAGCTTTCTTT,CATSRGGQVSTEAFF
NA,TRBV6-5,TRBJ1-4,many,TGTGCCAGCAGTTCCTCAGGAGGGACTAATGAAAAACTGTTTTTT,CASSSSGGTNEKLFF
NA,TRBV29-1,TRBJ1-5,few,TGCAGCGCACTTGTTGCGGGTGGACAGCCCCAGCATTTT,CSALVAGGQPQHF
TRBD1,TRBV10-3,TRBJ2-3,many,TGTGCCATCAGCTCGACAGGGGGCGGGAGCACAGATACGCAGTATTTT,CAISSTGGGSTDTQYF
NA,TRBV5-4,TRBJ1-1,many,TGTGCCAGCAGCTTTGAGCGGGGAGAGGGCACTGAAGCTTTCTTT,CASSFERGEGTEAFF
NA,TRBV12-3/TRBV12-4,TRBJ1-1,few,TGTGCCAGCAGTTCTACAGTCCTTCCTGCGGCTTTCTTT,CASSSTVLPAAFF
NA,TRBV11-3,TRBJ2-2,NA,TGTGCCAGCAGCTTAGTCAAGAACTACGCCGGGGAGCTGTTTTTT,CASSLVKNYAGELFF
TRBD1,TRBV5-1,TRBJ2-4,many,TGCGCCAGCAGCGTAGGAGGACAGGGGAAAAACATTCAGTACTTC,CASSVGGQGKNIQYF
TRBD2,TRBV7-2,TRBJ2-5,NA,TGTGCCAGCAGCTCGGCGGGGGGGCCTCTAGAGACCCAGTACTTC,CASSSAGGPLETQYF
TRBD1,TRBV5-1,TRBJ1-5,many,TGCGCCAGCAGCTTGGAGGCAGGGGGCCAGCCCCAGCATTTT,CASSLEAGGQPQHF
NA,TRBV10-3,TRBJ2-1,few,TGTGCCATCAGTGAGGGCAGCGGGCCAAACAATGAGCAGTTCTTC,CAISEGSGPNNEQFF
NA,TRBV5-1,TRBJ2-2,few,TGCGCCAGCAGCTTGGCAAGTGGTTCCACCGGGGAGCTGTTTTTT,CASSLASGSTGELFF
TRBD1,TRBV12-3/TRBV12-4,TRBJ1-2,many,TGTGCCAGCAGTCCGCGGGACAGGGGGATGGGCTACACCTTC,CASSPRDRGMGYTF
TRBD1,TRBV20-1,TRBJ1-1,NA,TGCAGTGCTCCGAGAATAGACAGGGACACTGAAGCTTTCTTT,CSAPRIDRDTEAFF
NA,TRBV20-1,TRBJ1-4,many,TGCAGTGCTAGAGATCAAGAGGCTGCAACTAATGAAAAACTGTTTTTT,CSARDQEAATNEKLFF
TRBD1,TRBV19,TRBJ2-3,NA,TGTGCCAGTACCCTACAGGGGTTTAGCACAGAAACGCAGTATTTT,CASTLQGFSTETQYF
TRBD2,TRBV12-3/TRBV12-4,TRBJ2-3,NA,TGTGCCAGCAGCTTATATATTACGAGCGGGAGGTCAGATACGCAGTATTTT,CASSLYITSGRSDTQYF
NA,TRBV27,TRBJ2-1,many,TGTGCCAGCCCTAAGGGGTATCACTCCTACAATGAGCAGTTCTTC,CASPKGYHSYNEQFF
NA,TRBV11-2,TRBJ1-1,many,TGTGCCAGCAGCTTAAGTAGTGGCAGGGGAAACACTGAAGCTTTCTTT,CASSLSSGRGNTEAFF
NA,TRBV7-6,TRBJ2-2,many,TGTGCCAGCAGCTTAGCCCCCCCCGGGGAGCTGTTTTTT,CASSLAPPGELFF
NA,TRBV12-3/TRBV12-4,TRBJ1-2,many,TGTGCCAGCAGTTTAGTCGGACGGCCGAACTATGGCTACACCTTC,CASSLVGRPNYGYTF
TRBD1,TRBV3-1,TRBJ2-7,many,TGTGCCAGCAGCCAGGGGGACAGCTCCTACGAGCAGTACTTC,CASSQGDSSYEQYF
NA,TRBV19,TRBJ2-6,few,TGTGCCAGTAGTATAGAAGTTGGGTATGGACAGCGAGATTCTGGGGCCAACGTCCTGACTTTC,CASSIEVGYGQRDSGANVLTF